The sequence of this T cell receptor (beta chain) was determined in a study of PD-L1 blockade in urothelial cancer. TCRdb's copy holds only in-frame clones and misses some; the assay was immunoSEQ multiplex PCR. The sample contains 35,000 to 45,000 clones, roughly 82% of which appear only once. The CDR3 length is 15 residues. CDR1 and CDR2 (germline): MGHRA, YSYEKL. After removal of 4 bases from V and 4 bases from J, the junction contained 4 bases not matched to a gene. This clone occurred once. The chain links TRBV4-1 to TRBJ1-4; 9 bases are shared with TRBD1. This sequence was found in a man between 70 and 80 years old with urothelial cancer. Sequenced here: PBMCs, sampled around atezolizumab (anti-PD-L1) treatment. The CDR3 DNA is TGCGCCAGCAGCCTGGGGGACAGGGATAATGAAAAACTGTTTTTT. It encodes CASSLGDRDNEKLFF.